Following are 4 T cell receptor beta chains from one sample sequenced in a study. MiXCR was run by TCRdb on the 5' RACE reads, yielding one entry per CDR3 protein. The sample lists roughly 52,000 distinct CDR3 sequences, 17% occurring once. The material sequenced was naive CD4+ T cells sorted from blood. The subset: naive CD4+ T cells, CD4+CD45RA+CD25-. The receptors shown here come from a female donor with breast cancer.

This clonotype turned up a few times. This chain connects TRBV27 to TRBJ1-2; no clear D. Looked up from germline, CDR1 is MNHEY and CDR2 is SMNVEV (reference sequence). The CDR3 loop spans 14 amino acids. V dropped 6 bases and J dropped 1 base, with 12 bases sitting between them. CDR3 DNA: TGTGCCAGCAGCCCCTGGACTGATAACTATGGCTACACCTTC. Translation gives CASSPWTDNYGYTF.

V and J are TRBV13 and TRBJ2-7, with D unresolved. Germline V gene sequence: CDR1 PRHDT, CDR2 FYEKMQ (reference sequence). This CDR3 region has 14 residues. V was pared by 1 base and J by 1 base, with 8 bases between. CDR3 sequence (DNA): TGTGCCAGCAGCTTAGATCTCGGGTCCTACGAGCAGTACTTC. Translated: CASSLDLGSYEQYF.

This clonotype was counted only a few times. The chain joins TRBV5-6 to TRBJ2-5; the D gene could be TRBD1 or TRBD2 (5 bases each). The CDR3 spans 16 residues. Germline loops: CDR1 SGHDT, CDR2 YYEEEE. V was cut by 4 bases and J by 0 bases, with 16 bases left in between. CDR3 coding DNA: TGTGCCAGCAGCGGTACAACTGGGGGACACCAAGAGACCCAGTACTTC. Protein product: CASSGTTGGHQETQYF.

As for this clonotype: This may arise from a read error, as a much more abundant clone is one base away. The chain recombines TRBV4-1 with TRBJ2-7; 8 bases are shared with TRBD1. The CDR3 is made up of 16 amino acids. In germline, CDR1 is MGHRA, CDR2 YSYEKL. CDR3 sequence reads: CAGSQDRTGLVYEQYF. CDR3 coding DNA: TGCGCCGGCAGCCAAGATCGGACAGGGCTTGTTTACGAGCAGTACTTC.